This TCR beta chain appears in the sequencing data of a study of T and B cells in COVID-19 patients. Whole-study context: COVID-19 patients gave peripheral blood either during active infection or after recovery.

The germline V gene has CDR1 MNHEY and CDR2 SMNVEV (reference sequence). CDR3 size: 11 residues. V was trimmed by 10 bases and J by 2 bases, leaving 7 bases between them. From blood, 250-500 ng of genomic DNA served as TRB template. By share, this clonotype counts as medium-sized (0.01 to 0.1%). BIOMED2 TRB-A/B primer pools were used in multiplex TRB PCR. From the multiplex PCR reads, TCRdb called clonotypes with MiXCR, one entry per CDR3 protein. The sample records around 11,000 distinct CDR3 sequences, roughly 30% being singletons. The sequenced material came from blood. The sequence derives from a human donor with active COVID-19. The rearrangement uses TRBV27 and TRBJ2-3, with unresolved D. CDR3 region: CANNLTDTQYF. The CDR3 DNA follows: TGTGCCAACAACCTCACAGATACGCAGTATTTT.